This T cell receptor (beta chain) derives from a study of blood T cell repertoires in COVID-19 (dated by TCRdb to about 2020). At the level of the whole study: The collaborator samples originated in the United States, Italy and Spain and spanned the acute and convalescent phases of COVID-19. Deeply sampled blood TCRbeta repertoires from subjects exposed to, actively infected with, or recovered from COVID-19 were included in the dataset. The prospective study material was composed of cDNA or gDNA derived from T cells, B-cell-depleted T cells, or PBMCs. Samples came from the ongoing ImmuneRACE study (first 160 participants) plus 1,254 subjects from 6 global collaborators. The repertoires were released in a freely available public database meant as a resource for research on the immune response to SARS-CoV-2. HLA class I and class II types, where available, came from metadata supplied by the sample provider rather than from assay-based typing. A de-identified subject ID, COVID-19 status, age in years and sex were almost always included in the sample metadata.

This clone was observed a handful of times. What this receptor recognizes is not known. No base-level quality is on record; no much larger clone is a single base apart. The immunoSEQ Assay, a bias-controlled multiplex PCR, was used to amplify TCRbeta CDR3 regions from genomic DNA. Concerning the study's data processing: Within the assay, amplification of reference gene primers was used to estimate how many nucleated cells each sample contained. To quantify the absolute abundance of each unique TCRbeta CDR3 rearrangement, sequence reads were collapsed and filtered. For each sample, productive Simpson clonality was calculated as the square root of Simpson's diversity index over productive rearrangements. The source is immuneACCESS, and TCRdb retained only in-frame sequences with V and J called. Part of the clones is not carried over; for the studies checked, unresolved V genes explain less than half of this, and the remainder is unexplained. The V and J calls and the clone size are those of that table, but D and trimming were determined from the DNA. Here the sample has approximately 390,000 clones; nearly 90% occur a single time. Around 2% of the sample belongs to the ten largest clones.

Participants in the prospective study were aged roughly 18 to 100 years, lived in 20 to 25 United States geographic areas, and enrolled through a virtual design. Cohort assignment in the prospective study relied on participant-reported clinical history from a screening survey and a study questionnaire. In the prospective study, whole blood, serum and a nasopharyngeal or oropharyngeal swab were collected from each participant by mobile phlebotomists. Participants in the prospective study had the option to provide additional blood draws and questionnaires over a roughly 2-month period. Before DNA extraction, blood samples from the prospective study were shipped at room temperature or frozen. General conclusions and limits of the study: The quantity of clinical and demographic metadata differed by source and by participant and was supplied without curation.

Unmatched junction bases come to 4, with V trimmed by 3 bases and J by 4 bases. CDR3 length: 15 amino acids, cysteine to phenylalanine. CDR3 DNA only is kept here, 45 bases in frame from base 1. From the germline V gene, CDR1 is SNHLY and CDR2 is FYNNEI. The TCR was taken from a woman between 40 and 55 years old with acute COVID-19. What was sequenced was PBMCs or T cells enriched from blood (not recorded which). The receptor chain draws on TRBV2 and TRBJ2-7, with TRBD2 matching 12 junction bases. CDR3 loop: CASSEGLAGEYEQYF. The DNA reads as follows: TGTGCCAGCAGTGAGGGACTAGCGGGCGAGTACGAGCAGTACTTC.